The rows below give T cell receptor beta chains drawn from one sample of a study of CD8+ T cells in alopecia areata. The assay was immunoSEQ multiplex PCR, and TCRdb's table has in-frame clones only and misses some. The table has 150,000 to 200,000 clones, less than 75% seen once. The sample here was CD8+ T cells sorted from blood, taken at week 0. The receptors come from a human donor with alopecia areata. CDR3s include the opening cysteine and the closing phenylalanine or tryptophan. The D gene is left open where the match is weak. Clone size is given for some rows only: seen once, a few or many times, or a class if the clone is expanded.

>TRBD2|TRBV7-9|-|TRBJ2-7
CASGHEGQAERGASYEQYF
TGTGCCAGCGGACACGAAGGACAGGCCGAGCGGGGGGCGTCCTACGAGCAGTACTTC
>-|TRBV7-9|once|TRBJ1-5
CASSSGSTGPQHF
TGTGCCAGCAGCTCAGGTAGCACCGGGCCCCAGCATTTT
>-|TRBV5-6|-|TRBJ2-1
CASAVPSSYNEQFF
TGTGCCAGCGCCGTTCCAAGCTCCTACAATGAGCAGTTCTTC
>-|TRBV4-1|few|TRBJ2-1
CASSQDFETYYNEQFF
TGCGCCAGCAGCCAAGATTTCGAGACTTACTACAATGAGCAGTTCTTC
>TRBD1|TRBV29-1|-|TRBJ1-5
CSVATGGAQPQHF
TGCAGCGTCGCGACAGGGGGCGCGCAGCCCCAGCATTTT
>-|TRBV7-9|-|TRBJ2-1
CASSGTGTYNEQFF
TGTGCCAGTAGCGGGACAGGGACATACAATGAGCAGTTCTTC
>-|TRBV30|-|TRBJ2-2
CAWTHTGELFF
TGTGCCTGGACCCACACCGGGGAGCTGTTTTTT
>-|TRBV19|few|TRBJ2-7
CASSTPHDVPYEQYF
TGTGCCAGTAGTACGCCACACGATGTTCCCTACGAGCAGTACTTC
>-|TRBV19|-|TRBJ1-5
CASLPFSDANQPQHF
TGTGCCAGTCTCCCATTCTCCGACGCCAATCAGCCCCAGCATTTT
>TRBD1|TRBV7-9|-|TRBJ1-2
CASSRQGYGYTF
TGTGCCAGCAGCAGACAGGGGTATGGCTACACCTTC
>TRBD1|TRBV30|-|TRBJ1-2
CAWTPGTGDYGYTF
TGTGCCTGGACCCCCGGGACAGGGGACTATGGCTACACCTTC
>-|TRBV13|few|TRBJ1-1
CASSPSGPSSENTEAFF
TGTGCCAGCAGCCCGAGCGGGCCTTCATCCGAGAACACTGAAGCTTTCTTT
>-|TRBV10-3|-|TRBJ2-7
CAISDPPQPRDSRPNEQYF
TGTGCCATCAGTGACCCCCCGCAGCCCCGGGACTCCCGGCCCAACGAGCAGTACTTC
>-|TRBV7-9|-|TRBJ1-2
CASSGLRGGSKGYTF
TGTGCCAGCAGCGGTCTGAGGGGAGGCTCGAAGGGCTACACCTTC
>-|TRBV7-2|-|TRBJ1-5
CASSLEGAYSNQPQHF
TGTGCCAGCAGCTTAGAAGGAGCGTATAGCAATCAGCCCCAGCATTTT
>-|TRBV9|-|TRBJ1-2
CASSVRHGTPKDNYGYTF
TGTGCCAGCAGCGTCCGTCACGGGACCCCGAAGGATAACTATGGCTACACCTTC
>-|TRBV7-9|-|TRBJ2-1
CASSFDRRQFF
TGTGCCAGCAGCTTCGACCGCCGGCAGTTCTTC
>-|TRBV20-1|-|TRBJ2-1
CSASINNEQFF
TGCAGTGCCTCCATAAACAATGAGCAGTTCTTC
>TRBD1|TRBV29-1|few|TRBJ2-1
CSVGRPGTGGYNEQFF
TGCAGCGTTGGGCGACCCGGGACAGGGGGTTACAATGAGCAGTTCTTC
>-|TRBV27|-|TRBJ1-5
CASKQARYSNQPQHF
TGTGCCAGCAAGCAAGCACGATATAGCAATCAGCCCCAGCATTTT
>TRBD2|TRBV29-1|-|TRBJ2-2
CSVFTPASGTNTGELFF
TGCAGCGTCTTCACGCCGGCTAGCGGAACGAACACCGGGGAGCTGTTTTTT
>-|TRBV27|few|TRBJ2-3
CASSLGRRGDTQYF
TGTGCCAGCAGTTTAGGGCGGAGAGGAGATACGCAGTATTTT
>-|TRBV9|-|TRBJ1-6
CASSVAGPRNSPLHF
TGTGCCAGCAGCGTAGCAGGACCGAGAAATTCACCCCTCCACTTT
>TRBD2|TRBV6-5|-|TRBJ2-7
CVSGGTYEQYF
TGTGTCAGCGGGGGGACCTACGAGCAGTACTTC
>-|TRBV5-1|-|TRBJ2-7
CASSFGSSYEQYF
TGCGCCAGCAGCTTTGGGTCTTCCTACGAGCAGTACTTC
>-|TRBV9|-|TRBJ2-7
CASSAQNYEQYF
TGTGCCAGCAGCGCACAGAACTACGAGCAGTACTTC
>-|TRBV29-1|-|TRBJ1-1
CSVEGKLGTTNTEAFF
TGCAGCGTTGAAGGAAAACTTGGAACTACGAACACTGAAGCTTTCTTT
>-|TRBV18|-|TRBJ1-1
CASSPPRGPEAFF
TGTGCCAGCTCACCACCGCGGGGCCCTGAAGCTTTCTTT
>-|TRBV7-6|-|TRBJ1-6
CASSLSEYNSPLHF
TGTGCCAGCAGCTTATCAGAGTATAATTCACCCCTCCACTTT
>-|TRBV7-9|-|TRBJ2-1
CASSPARRVNEQFF
TGTGCCAGCAGCCCTGCCAGGAGGGTCAATGAGCAGTTCTTC
>TRBD1|TRBV30|-|TRBJ1-2
CAGDRGGGYTF
TGTGCCGGCGACAGGGGAGGTGGCTACACCTTC
>-|TRBV9|-|TRBJ1-6
CASSVSGTGNSPLHF
TGTGCCAGCAGCGTCTCCGGGACGGGGAATAGTCCCCTCCACTTT
>TRBD1|TRBV2|-|TRBJ1-4
CASSPTRKPGGSNEKLFF
TGTGCCAGCAGTCCCACCCGGAAACCAGGGGGAAGTAATGAAAAACTGTTTTTT
>TRBD2|TRBV30|-|TRBJ2-1
CAWVGSSGGRDNEQFF
TGTGCCTGGGTGGGATCCAGCGGGGGGCGCGACAATGAGCAGTTCTTC
>-|TRBV2|few|TRBJ1-1
CASIGALNTEAFF
TGTGCCAGCATTGGGGCTCTGAACACTGAAGCTTTCTTT
>-|TRBV6-5|-|TRBJ1-5
CASSRQAGNQPQHF
TGTGCCAGCAGTCGTCAGGCGGGGAATCAGCCCCAGCATTTT
>-|TRBV19|-|TRBJ2-7
CASGILQGEQYF
TGTGCCAGTGGTATACTCCAGGGCGAGCAGTACTTC
>TRBD2|TRBV30|-|TRBJ2-1
CAWNLGGDNEQFF
TGTGCCTGGAACCTCGGGGGGGACAATGAGCAGTTCTTC
>TRBD1|TRBV18|few|TRBJ2-5
CASSANRTGNWGTQYF
TGTGCCAGCTCAGCGAACCGGACAGGAAACTGGGGGACCCAGTACTTC